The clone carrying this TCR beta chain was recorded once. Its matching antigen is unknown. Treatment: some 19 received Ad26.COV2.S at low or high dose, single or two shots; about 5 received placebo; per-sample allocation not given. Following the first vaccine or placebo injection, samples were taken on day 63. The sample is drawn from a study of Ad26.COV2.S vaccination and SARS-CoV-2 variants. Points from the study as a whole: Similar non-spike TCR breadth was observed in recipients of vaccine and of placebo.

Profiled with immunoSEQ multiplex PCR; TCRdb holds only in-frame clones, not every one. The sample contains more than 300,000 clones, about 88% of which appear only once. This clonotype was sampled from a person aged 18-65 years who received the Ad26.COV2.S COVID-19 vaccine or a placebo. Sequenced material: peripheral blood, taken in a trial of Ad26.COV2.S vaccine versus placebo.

The CDR3 coding sequence is TGTGCCTGGACCGAAGGACCGAGTAGCAATCAGCCCCAGCATTTT. Translation gives CAWTEGPSSNQPQHF. This chain uses TRBV30 with TRBJ1-5; D remains unclear. The CDR3 length is 15 residues. The V gene's germline CDR1 is GTSNPN and CDR2 SVGIG (reference sequence). Trimming took off 4 bases at V and 0 bases at J, with 13 bases between the two ends.